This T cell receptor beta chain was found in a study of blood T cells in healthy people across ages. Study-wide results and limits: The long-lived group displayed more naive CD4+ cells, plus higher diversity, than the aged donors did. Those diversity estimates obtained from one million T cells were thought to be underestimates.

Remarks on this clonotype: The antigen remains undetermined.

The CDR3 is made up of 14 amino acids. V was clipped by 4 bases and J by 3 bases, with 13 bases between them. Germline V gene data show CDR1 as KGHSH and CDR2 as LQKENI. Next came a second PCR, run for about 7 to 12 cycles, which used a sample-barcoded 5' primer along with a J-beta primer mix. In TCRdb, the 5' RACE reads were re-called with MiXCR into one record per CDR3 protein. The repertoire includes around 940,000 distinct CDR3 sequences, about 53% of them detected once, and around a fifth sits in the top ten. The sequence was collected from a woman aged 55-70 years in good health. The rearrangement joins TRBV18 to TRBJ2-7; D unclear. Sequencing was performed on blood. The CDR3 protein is CASSQGIPLYEQYF. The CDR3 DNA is TGTGCCAGCTCACAGGGTATTCCCCTCTACGAGCAGTACTTC.